The 27 T cell receptor beta chains reported below all come from one sample, sequenced in a study of T cell responses to AZD1222 COVID-19 vaccine. Assay used: immunoSEQ multiplex PCR; TCRdb lists only in-frame clones, some missing. The data show around 87,000 clones, around 89% seen once. This sample comprised peripheral blood, obtained 28 days after the second AZD1222 dose. Every receptor here comes from an adult who received the AZD1222 COVID-19 vaccine.

V gene TRBV19 combines with J gene TRBJ1-5; 7 bases match TRBD1. Germline values: CDR1 LNHDA, CDR2 SQIVND (reference sequence). This CDR3 is 17 amino acids long. V shed 2 bases and J 0 bases; nucleotides not matched to a gene: 7. The CDR3 protein is CASSIQDRVYSNQPQHF. CDR3 coding DNA: TGTGCCAGTAGTATACAAGACAGGGTCTATAGCAATCAGCCCCAGCATTTT. The whole variable domain, remainder taken from reference TRBV19 and TRBJ1-5, is DGGITQSPKYLFRKEGQNVTLSCEQNLNHDAMYWYRQDPGQGLRLIYYSQIVNDFQKGDIAEGYSVSREKKESFPLTVTSAQKNPTAFYLCASSIQDRVYSNQPQHFGDGTRLSIL.

The rearrangement uses TRBV10-3 and TRBJ2-1; D is tentatively TRBD1 or TRBD2 (5 bases each). The germline V and J ends were trimmed by 8 bases and 7 bases, with 21 bases remaining between them. The CDR3 runs to 15 residues. The germline CDR1 and CDR2 sequences are ENHRY and SYGVKD. Written as DNA, the CDR3 is TGTGCCATCCGAACGAGGGCAGGGCTTTGGAATGAGCAGTTCTTC. Its protein product is CAIRTRAGLWNEQFF.

This chain joins TRBV6-2 or TRBV6-3 and TRBJ1-5; 7 bases are a match to TRBD1. Germline V CDR1 and CDR2: MNHEY, SVGEGT. There are 16 residues in the CDR3. Trimming cost V 5 bases and J 3 bases; bases outside gene matches: 10. The CDR3 protein is CASSPTRQGPNQPQHF. DNA of the CDR3: TGTGCCAGCAGTCCGACTCGACAGGGTCCCAATCAGCCCCAGCATTTT.

This clone was counted a single time. The chain is built from TRBV3-1 (or the pseudogene TRBV3-2) and TRBJ2-7; unclear D gene. This CDR3 has 15 residues. CDR1 LGHDT and CDR2 YNNKEL come from the germline V gene (reference sequence). V dropped 0 bases and J dropped 0 bases, with 9 bases sitting between them. Written as DNA, the CDR3 is TGTGCCAGCAGCCAAGATAGGGCTTACTCCTACGAGCAGTACTTC. This gives the protein CASSQDRAYSYEQYF.

V usage is TRBV19 and J usage is TRBJ1-5; 7 bases line up with TRBD1. This CDR3 is 15 amino acids long. The V and J ends lost 6 bases and 2 bases, in that order; junction bases with no gene match: 7. The germline CDR1 and CDR2 sequences are LNHDA and SQIVND (reference sequence). The CDR3 loop is CASSTIQGGNQPQHF. CDR3 nucleotide sequence: TGTGCCAGTAGCACGATTCAGGGGGGCAATCAGCCCCAGCATTTT. Full variable domain (rest looked up from reference TRBV19 and TRBJ1-5): DGGITQSPKYLFRKEGQNVTLSCEQNLNHDAMYWYRQDPGQGLRLIYYSQIVNDFQKGDIAEGYSVSREKKESFPLTVTSAQKNPTAFYLCASSTIQGGNQPQHFGDGTRLSIL.

The chain links TRBV2 to TRBJ2-1; 9 bases are shared with TRBD1. The CDR3 contains 13 residues. The germline V gene encodes CDR1 SNHLY and CDR2 FYNNEI. The junction had 0 bases not matched to a gene; V was cut back by 4 bases and J by 5 bases. The CDR3 protein is CASSGDRDNEQFF. In nucleotides, the CDR3 is TGTGCCAGCAGTGGGGACAGGGACAATGAGCAGTTCTTC.

This sequence joins TRBV7-9 and TRBJ1-6, with D unclear. The CDR3 contains 10 residues. V was cut by 8 bases and J by 16 bases, with 12 bases left in between. Germline CDR1 reads SEHNR; CDR2 reads FQNEAQ (reference sequence). CDR3 in amino acids: CASDLTQLHF. The CDR3 DNA sequence: TGTGCCAGCGATTTAACTCAACTCCACTTT. Together with reference TRBV7-9 and TRBJ1-6, the CDR3 gives the full variable domain: DTGVSQNPRHKITKRGQNVTFRCDPISEHNRLYWYRQTLGQGPEFLTYFQNEAQLEKSRLLSDRFSAERPKGSFSTLEIQRTEQGDSAMYLCASDLTQLHFGNGTRLTVT.

A single count supports this clone. V gene TRBV5-1 combines with J gene TRBJ1-1; D gene ambiguous. The CDR3 loop spans 14 amino acids. The germline V and J ends were trimmed by 4 bases and 0 bases, with 10 bases remaining between them. From germline, CDR1 is SGHRS and CDR2 YFSETQ. The CDR3, as DNA: TGCGCCAGCAGCCTAGACCCCATGAACACTGAAGCTTTCTTT. This gives the protein CASSLDPMNTEAFF.

The chain uses TRBV29-1 and TRBJ1-2; D is unclear. Germline V lookup: CDR1 SQVTM, CDR2 ANQGSEA. The CDR3 contains 13 residues. Trimming stripped 4 bases from V and 5 bases from J, with 14 bases between. CDR3 DNA sequence: TGCAGCGTTGGAGGCAGTGGGAGTTATGGCTACACCTTC. Residues: CSVGGSGSYGYTF.

This clone was detected only a few times. This sequence joins TRBV6-5 and TRBJ2-7; TRBD2 agrees at 10 bases. From germline, CDR1 is MNHEY and CDR2 SVGAGI. V gave up 7 bases and J gave up 4 bases; unmatched junction bases: 7. The CDR3 is made up of 14 amino acids. The chain's CDR3 is CASTDQGLAYEQYF. The CDR3 coding sequence is TGTGCCAGCACCGATCAGGGACTAGCGTACGAGCAGTACTTC.

The chain joins TRBV19 to TRBJ1-1; D call uncertain. Per germline, CDR1 LNHDA and CDR2 SQIVND (reference sequence). V was pared by 9 bases and J by 4 bases, with 18 bases between. CDR3 length: 14 residues. The CDR3 protein is CARPTTTFPTEAFF. Written as DNA, the CDR3 is TGTGCCAGACCCACCACCACATTCCCCACTGAAGCTTTCTTT.

The chain combines TRBV7-2 with TRBJ2-2; 13 bases agree with TRBD2. The CDR3 covers 18 residues. The germline CDR1 and CDR2 sequences are SGHTA and FQGNSA. Germline trimming cut 3 bases from V and 0 bases from J; bases unmatched to any gene: 4. The CDR3 nucleotides read TGTGCCAGCAGCTTCCGACTAGCGGGGGGTGCGAACACCGGGGAGCTGTTTTTT. Amino acid sequence: CASSFRLAGGANTGELFF. Filled out from reference TRBV7-2 and TRBJ2-2, the complete variable domain reads GAGVSQSPSNKVTEKGKDVELRCDPISGHTALYWYRQSLGQGLEFLIYFQGNSAPDKSGLPSDRFSAERTGGSVSTLTIQRTQQEDSAVYLCASSFRLAGGANTGELFFGEGSRLTVL.

The genes are TRBV12-3 or TRBV12-4 and TRBJ1-1; the match to TRBD1 covers 8 bases. The CDR3 is 12 amino acids. With 4 bases clipped from V and 10 bases from J, the junction kept 5 bases outside the gene matches. The CDR3 reads CASSSGGVVAFF. CDR3 coding DNA: TGTGCCAGCAGTTCAGGGGGCGTAGTAGCTTTCTTT.

The genes are TRBV2 and TRBJ2-7; 11 nucleotides line up with TRBD2. CDR3 length equals 15 residues. Germline CDR1 is SNHLY and CDR2 is FYNNEI. V was pared by 7 bases and J by 12 bases, with 17 bases of the junction left unmatched. The CDR3 coding sequence is TGTGCCAGCACTCCGTCCGGGACTAGCGGCTTTGGGTCGTACTTC. Its protein product is CASTPSGTSGFGSYF.

The genes are TRBV30 and TRBJ2-5; the match to TRBD2 covers 13 bases. The germline V gene has CDR1 GTSNPN and CDR2 SVGIG (reference sequence). Germline trimming cut 0 bases from V and 5 bases from J; bases unmatched to any gene: 6. The CDR3 is 16 residues long. Here the CDR3 reads CAWSVGLAGAGETQYF. The CDR3 DNA sequence: TGTGCCTGGAGTGTAGGACTAGCGGGAGCAGGGGAGACCCAGTACTTC. The full variable domain, its missing parts supplied by reference TRBV30 and TRBJ2-5, is SQTIHQWPATLVQPVGSPLSLECTVEGTSNPNLYWYRQAAGRGLQLLFYSVGIGQISSEVPQNLSASRPQDRQFILSSKKLLLSDSGFYLCAWSVGLAGAGETQYFGPGTRLLVL.

The chain links TRBV9 to TRBJ2-6, with D possibly TRBD2 on 5 matching bases. Trimming left V 1 base short and J 1 base short, with 6 bases between. This CDR3 spans 15 amino acids. Germline assignment: CDR1 SGDLS and CDR2 YYNGEE. CDR3 in amino acids: CASSVRGSGANVLTF. DNA for the CDR3: TGTGCCAGCAGCGTACGAGGGTCTGGGGCCAACGTCCTGACTTTC.

The chain employs TRBV15 and TRBJ1-2; D ambiguous. The germline V gene encodes CDR1 LNHNV and CDR2 YYDKDF (reference sequence). V shed 0 bases and J shed 8 bases, with 7 bases lying between them. The CDR3 consists of 12 residues. The CDR3 reads CATSRDAGGYTF. The CDR3 region has the DNA TGTGCCACCAGCAGAGATGCCGGGGGCTACACCTTC.

V gene TRBV5-8 combines with J gene TRBJ2-2, with no clear D. The germline V and J ends were trimmed by 1 base and 1 base, with 5 bases remaining between them. Looked up from germline, CDR1 is SGHTS and CDR2 is YDEGEE. There are 14 residues in the CDR3. CDR3 DNA: TGTGCCAGCAGCTTGAAGCAGAACACCGGGGAGCTGTTTTTT. As protein: CASSLKQNTGELFF.

The chain links TRBV5-6 to TRBJ2-7, with 7 nucleotides matching TRBD2. Unmatched junction bases numbered 11, after V lost 4 bases and J lost 4 bases. The CDR3 totals 15 residues. CDR1 and CDR2 from the germline V gene are SGHDT and YYEEEE. The CDR3 sequence: CASSPGLVWAYEQYF. The CDR3 nucleotides are TGTGCCAGCAGCCCTGGACTAGTTTGGGCTTACGAGCAGTACTTC.

This clone was picked up a small number of times. The chain recombines TRBV9 with TRBJ1-2; TRBD1 is a possible D gene (5 bases). The germline V gene has CDR1 SGDLS and CDR2 YYNGEE. This CDR3 comprises 13 residues. V shed 7 bases and J shed 2 bases, with 12 bases lying between them. The CDR3 region has the DNA TGTGCCAGCGGCCCCGGGGGAAACTATGGCTACACCTTC. The encoded protein is CASGPGGNYGYTF.

This clone has a handful of counts. This chain connects TRBV6-5 to TRBJ2-1; 7 bases align to TRBD1. The CDR3 is 15 amino acids. Unmatched junction bases numbered 9, after V lost 2 bases and J lost 8 bases. From germline, CDR1 is MNHEY and CDR2 SVGAGI. CDR3: CASSYTLKGADEQFF. CDR3 nucleotides: TGTGCCAGCAGTTACACACTTAAGGGGGCCGATGAGCAGTTCTTC.

The chain is built from TRBV6-2 or TRBV6-3 and TRBJ1-5; 7 nucleotides agree with TRBD1. Germline trimming cut 3 bases from V and 3 bases from J; bases unmatched to any gene: 8. The CDR3 is 16 residues long. CDR1 MNHEY and CDR2 SVGEGT come from the germline V gene. CDR3 in DNA: TGTGCCAGCAGTTATGGGGACGACAGGGACAATCAGCCCCAGCATTTT. Amino acid sequence: CASSYGDDRDNQPQHF.

V usage is TRBV19 and J usage is TRBJ2-2, with a tentative D call TRBD2 (6 bases). The CDR3 loop spans 17 amino acids. V lost 7 bases and J 4 bases, leaving 22 bases between the germline ends. CDR1 and CDR2 (germline): LNHDA, SQIVND (reference sequence). CDR3 residues: CASIPSGTPRATGELFF. In DNA, the CDR3 is TGTGCCAGTATCCCCTCCGGGACTCCTCGTGCCACCGGGGAGCTGTTTTTT.

This chain uses TRBV6-1 with TRBJ1-4, with D possibly matching TRBD1 (5 bases). With 0 bases removed from V and 7 bases from J, the gap between germline ends came to 21 bases. The CDR3 is 18 amino acids. The V gene's germline CDR1 is MNHNS and CDR2 SASEGT. The CDR3 DNA reads as TGTGCCAGCAGTGAAGCGGGACTTGGCGGAGCTTTTGGTGAAAAACTGTTTTTT. This translates into CASSEAGLGGAFGEKLFF.

The chain employs TRBV10-3 and TRBJ2-1; 7 nucleotides line up with TRBD1. In germline, CDR1 is ENHRY, CDR2 SYGVKD. The CDR3 is 13 amino acids. V gave up 4 bases and J gave up 9 bases; unmatched junction bases: 6. CDR3 nucleotides: TGTGCCATCAGTGGTACAGGGGATAGTGAGCAGTTCTTC. This translates into CAISGTGDSEQFF.

The V call is TRBV7-6, the J call TRBJ1-5; D remains ambiguous. Trimming cost V 6 bases and J 5 bases, with 20 bases left between them. The CDR3 runs to 16 residues. CDR1 and CDR2 (germline): SGHVS, FNYEAQ. The CDR3 protein is CASRSQPGRVDQPQHF. The CDR3 coding sequence is TGTGCCAGCAGGAGCCAGCCGGGTAGGGTAGATCAGCCCCAGCATTTT. Variable domain in full (rest from reference TRBV7-6 and TRBJ1-5): GAGVSQSPRYKVTKRGQDVALRCDPISGHVSLYWYRQALGQGPEFLTYFNYEAQQDKSGLPNDRFSAERPEGSISTLTIQRTEQRDSAMYRCASRSQPGRVDQPQHFGDGTRLSIL.

J is TRBJ2-3 and V is TRBV7-9, with 10 nucleotides matching TRBD2. CDR1 is SEHNR and CDR2 is FQNEAQ in the germline V gene (reference sequence). Germline trimming cut 3 bases from V and 3 bases from J; bases unmatched to any gene: 9. CDR3 length: 17 amino acids. The chain's CDR3 is CASSLMTWTSGTDTQYF. CDR3 bases: TGTGCCAGCAGCTTGATGACGTGGACTAGCGGAACAGATACGCAGTATTTT.